These 27 T cell receptor beta chains share one sample of origin, sequenced in a study of blood T cell repertoires in COVID-19. Method: immunoSEQ multiplex PCR; TCRdb's copy keeps in-frame clones and lacks some. The sample yields some 110,000 clones, roughly 80% seen once. Sequenced sample: peripheral blood. The receptors here all came from a woman of 80 years or more with active or convalescent COVID-19.

The count of this clone is one. The chain combines TRBV6-5 with TRBJ1-1; possible D gene TRBD1, 5 bases. Deletions cut 5 bases from V and 10 bases from J, with 20 bases between. This CDR3 contains 14 residues. The germline gives CDR1 MNHEY, CDR2 SVGAGI. CDR3: CASSPPGTQRGAFF. The CDR3 coding sequence is TGTGCCAGCAGTCCACCCGGGACTCAGAGGGGAGCTTTCTTT.

The chain links TRBV6-5 to TRBJ2-7; D is possibly TRBD1 (8 bases). The germline gives CDR1 MNHEY, CDR2 SVGAGI. The CDR3 sequence is 13 residues long. Trimming cost V 6 bases and J 1 base, with 10 bases left between them. CDR3 coding DNA: TGTGCCAGCAGACAGGGGGGGTCCTACGAGCAGTACTTC. Its protein is CASRQGGSYEQYF.

The chain carries TRBV5-6 and TRBJ2-5; unclear D gene. Trimming left V 2 bases short and J 5 bases short, with 7 bases between. CDR1 is SGHDT, CDR2 YYEEEE, per germline. The CDR3 loop spans 12 amino acids. In DNA form, the CDR3 reads TGTGCCAGCAGCTTACGGTGGGAGACCCAGTACTTC. It translates to CASSLRWETQYF.

The CDR3 loop is CASSSRLEGQETQYF. As DNA, the CDR3 is TGTGCCAGCAGCTCCAGATTGGAGGGCCAGGAGACCCAGTACTTC. The chain recombines TRBV7-9 with TRBJ2-5, with TRBD2 as a possible D gene (6 bases). The germline gives CDR1 SEHNR, CDR2 FQNEAQ (reference sequence). The CDR3 contains 15 residues. V gave up 4 bases and J gave up 5 bases, with 17 bases separating them. The entire variable domain, with the rest obtained from reference TRBV7-9 and TRBJ2-5, is as follows: DTGVSQNPRHKITKRGQNVTFRCDPISEHNRLYWYRQTLGQGPEFLTYFQNEAQLEKSRLLSDRFSAERPKGSFSTLEIQRTEQGDSAMYLCASSSRLEGQETQYFGPGTRLLVL.

The chain recombines TRBV29-1 with TRBJ1-1, with TRBD1 matching over 8 bases. The length of the CDR3 is 16 residues. Trimming cost V 6 bases and J 1 base; bases outside gene matches: 13. Germline CDR1 reads SQVTM; CDR2 reads ANQGSEA. The CDR3 sequence is CSVARQGAMKNTEAFF. CDR3 sequence (DNA): TGCAGCGTCGCCCGCCAGGGGGCTATGAAGAACACTGAAGCTTTCTTT.

The chain is built from TRBV15 and TRBJ2-7; 8 bases fit TRBD1. CDR1 and CDR2 (germline): LNHNV, YYDKDF (reference sequence). V dropped 3 bases and J dropped 0; count of bases not matched to a gene: 7. The CDR3 contains 16 residues. CDR3 region: CATSSLRDRSSYEQYF. CDR3 nucleotide sequence: TGTGCCACCAGCAGCCTCCGGGACAGGAGCTCCTACGAGCAGTACTTC. Complete variable domain (other parts from reference TRBV15 and TRBJ2-7): DAMVIQNPRYQVTQFGKPVTLSCSQTLNHNVMYWYQQKSSQAPKLLFHYYDKDFNNEADTPDNFQSRRPNTSFCFLDIRSPGLGDTAMYLCATSSLRDRSSYEQYFGPGTRLTVT.

J is TRBJ1-3 and V is TRBV6-5, with 9 bases lining up with TRBD1. With V trimmed by 2 bases and J by 3 bases, 5 bases remained unmatched. Germline V gene data show CDR1 as MNHEY and CDR2 as SVGAGI. The CDR3 is made up of 16 amino acids. In nucleotides, the CDR3 is TGTGCCAGCAGTTACGGACAGGGGATGTTTGGAAACACCATATATTTT. This sequence encodes CASSYGQGMFGNTIYF.

This sequence joins TRBV7-9 and TRBJ1-1; 8 bases align to TRBD1. Germline CDR1 is SEHNR and CDR2 is FQNEAQ (reference sequence). The CDR3 is 13 residues long. V gave up 5 bases and J gave up 5 bases; unmatched junction bases: 4. The CDR3 loop reads CASSRQGRTEAFF. The DNA of the CDR3 is TGTGCCAGCAGCCGACAGGGGCGGACTGAAGCTTTCTTT.

The chain employs TRBV28 and TRBJ2-3; 16 nucleotides agree with TRBD2. The CDR3 is 19 residues long. Trimming at V came to 6 bases and at J to 5 bases, leaving 14 bases not matched to a gene. Germline CDR1 reads MDHEN; CDR2 reads SYDVKM. CDR3 residues: CASSSQGGTSGGAVDTQYF. In DNA, the CDR3 is TGTGCCAGCAGCTCACAAGGAGGGACTAGCGGGGGGGCAGTAGATACGCAGTATTTT.

This chain connects TRBV5-6 to TRBJ2-1; TRBD2 matches at 10 bases. V trimming: 4 bases; J trimming: 7 bases; junction bases outside the gene matches: 11. The CDR3 totals 16 residues. CDR1 is SGHDT and CDR2 is YYEEEE in the germline V gene. The CDR3 nucleotides are TGTGCCAGCAGCGGGATGCTAGCGGGAGTTTCAAATGAGCAGTTCTTC. It encodes CASSGMLAGVSNEQFF.

The rearrangement uses TRBV14 and TRBJ1-6; perhaps TRBD1 as D (6 bases). The CDR3 is made up of 17 amino acids. Germline values: CDR1 SGHDN, CDR2 FVKESK. Between the trimmed V and J ends, which lost 0 bases and 4 bases, there was a span of 13 bases. The CDR3 loop reads CASSQDLGGVYNSPLHF. The CDR3 DNA follows: TGTGCCAGCAGCCAAGACCTAGGGGGGGTGTATAATTCACCCCTCCACTTT.

The chain uses TRBV7-2 and TRBJ2-7, with 9 bases lining up with TRBD1. The CDR3 totals 15 residues. V lost 5 bases and J lost 3; bases outside the gene matches: 8. The germline CDR1 and CDR2 sequences are SGHTA and FQGNSA. CDR3 amino acids: CASSPDRGANYEQYF. DNA for the CDR3: TGTGCCAGCAGCCCAGACAGGGGGGCCAACTACGAGCAGTACTTC. Using reference TRBV7-2 and TRBJ2-7 for the parts outside the CDR3, the full variable domain is GAGVSQSPSNKVTEKGKDVELRCDPISGHTALYWYRQSLGQGLEFLIYFQGNSAPDKSGLPSDRFSAERTGGSVSTLTIQRTQQEDSAVYLCASSPDRGANYEQYFGPGTRLTVT.

This rearrangement joins TRBV18 to TRBJ1-2; 11 positions agree with TRBD1. CDR3 length equals 16 residues. Germline V gives CDR1 KGHSH, CDR2 LQKENI. The junction had 7 bases not matched to a gene; V was cut back by 3 bases and J by 4 bases. CDR3 residues: CASSPGQGAWGYGYTF. CDR3 bases: TGTGCCAGCTCACCCGGACAGGGGGCATGGGGCTATGGCTACACCTTC.

This clone was seen just once. V usage is TRBV5-6 and J usage is TRBJ1-3, with 7 bases matching TRBD1. Germline loops: CDR1 SGHDT, CDR2 YYEEEE. The CDR3 loop spans 13 amino acids. V gave up 4 bases and J gave up 4 bases; unmatched junction bases: 2. The CDR3 bases are TGTGCCAGCAGCATGGACAGGGGAAACACCATATATTTT. This gives the protein CASSMDRGNTIYF.

This chain links TRBV15 with TRBJ2-1; tentatively, D is TRBD1 (7 bases). The germline V gene encodes CDR1 LNHNV and CDR2 YYDKDF (reference sequence). CDR3 length: 14 residues. The V end was cut by 3 bases, the J end by 14 bases, with 20 bases between. CDR3: CATSRNQGGTEEFF. CDR3 sequence (DNA): TGTGCCACCAGCAGGAACCAGGGGGGCACCGAGGAGTTCTTC.

J is TRBJ2-3 and V is TRBV5-4; 11 bases align to TRBD2. The CDR3 loop spans 20 amino acids. The germline V gene encodes CDR1 SGHNT and CDR2 YYREEE (reference sequence). The junction had 19 bases not matched to a gene; V was cut back by 3 bases and J by 4 bases. As DNA, the CDR3 is TGTGCCAGCAGCTCCGCTTCCGGGACTAGCGGTGCCCGGGCCCCAGATACGCAGTATTTT. This gives the protein CASSSASGTSGARAPDTQYF.

The V call is TRBV9, the J call TRBJ1-2; the D gene is possibly TRBD1 (5 bases). The CDR3 is made up of 15 amino acids. V was shortened by 0 bases and J by 4 bases, with 13 bases between the two germline ends. Germline values: CDR1 SGDLS, CDR2 YYNGEE. DNA for the CDR3: TGTGCCAGCAGCGTAGATCGTCAGGGAACCTATGGCTACACCTTC. Residues: CASSVDRQGTYGYTF.

The V gene is TRBV19, the J gene TRBJ2-1; 8 bases are a match to TRBD1. The length of the CDR3 is 13 residues. V lost 6 bases and J lost 6; bases outside the gene matches: 4. CDR1 LNHDA and CDR2 SQIVND come from the germline V gene (reference sequence). CDR3 sequence reads: CASRRQGINEQFF. The CDR3 bases are TGTGCCAGTAGGAGACAGGGGATCAATGAGCAGTTCTTC.

This clone was recorded once. The rearrangement links TRBV28 to TRBJ1-2; TRBD1 aligns across 7 bases. Per germline, CDR1 MDHEN and CDR2 SYDVKM. The CDR3 runs 16 residues. V shed 5 bases, J shed 6 bases, and the junction held 15 bases outside the gene matches. CDR3 in DNA: TGTGCCAGCAGTCCCCGTGAGGGGGCATGGCTTAATGGCTACACCTTC. Encoded protein: CASSPREGAWLNGYTF.

The chain employs TRBV23-1 and TRBJ2-4, with a weak D call TRBD1 (6 bases). TRBV23-1 has ORF status, its function being uncertain. V lost 6 bases and J 7 bases, leaving 13 bases between the germline ends. This CDR3 contains 13 residues. The CDR3 DNA reads TGCGCCAGCAGGCGGACAGTCGCGAACATTCAGTACTTC. It is translated as CASRRTVANIQYF.

V is TRBV7-8 and J is TRBJ1-2, with TRBD1 identical over 10 bases. CDR3 length: 13 amino acids. Trimming cost V 9 bases and J 6 bases; bases outside gene matches: 7. From germline, CDR1 is SGHVS and CDR2 FQNEAQ. This CDR3 is CASMGQGSHGYTF. CDR3 nucleotide sequence: TGTGCCAGTATGGGACAGGGGTCTCATGGCTACACCTTC.

This clone was detected only once. The chain combines TRBV19 with TRBJ1-5; TRBD1 is a possible D gene (6 bases). Looked up from germline, CDR1 is LNHDA and CDR2 is SQIVND (reference sequence). Trimming stripped 5 bases from V and 4 bases from J, with 9 bases between. The CDR3 has 13 amino acids. The chain's CDR3 is CASSQGFNQPQHF. CDR3 DNA: TGTGCCAGTAGTCAGGGGTTTAATCAGCCCCAGCATTTT.

The chain uses TRBV5-1 and TRBJ2-5, with TRBD1 as a possible D gene (6 bases). Germline CDR1 reads SGHRS; CDR2 reads YFSETQ. Trimming cost V 3 bases and J 0 bases, with 15 bases left between them. The CDR3 has 16 amino acids. The CDR3 spells CASSYRLTGNQETQYF. The CDR3, as DNA: TGCGCCAGCAGCTACCGGCTCACAGGGAACCAAGAGACCCAGTACTTC.

The chain recombines TRBV6-1 with TRBJ1-5; D unclear. CDR3 length: 16 residues. V lost 2 bases to trimming and J lost 0 bases, with 11 bases between them. Per the germline V gene, CDR1 is MNHNS and CDR2 is SASEGT. The CDR3 DNA reads TGTGCCAGCAGTGAATTAGGAGCGGCTAGCAATCAGCCCCAGCATTTT. As protein: CASSELGAASNQPQHF.

The chain is built from TRBV28 and TRBJ2-7, with D possibly being TRBD2 (5 bases). Trimming cost V 5 bases and J 3 bases, with 14 bases left between them. The CDR3 has 14 amino acids. Germline V gives CDR1 MDHEN, CDR2 SYDVKM. The CDR3 protein is CASSALGRGYEQYF. In DNA, the CDR3 is TGTGCCAGCAGTGCCCTGGGCCGGGGCTACGAGCAGTACTTC. Together with reference TRBV28 and TRBJ2-7, the CDR3 gives the full variable domain: DVKVTQSSRYLVKRTGEKVFLECVQDMDHENMFWYRQDPGLGLRLIYFSYDVKMKEKGDIPEGYSVSREKKERFSLILESASTNQTSMYLCASSALGRGYEQYFGPGTRLTVT.

The rearrangement uses TRBV28 and TRBJ2-1; 7 bases fit TRBD2. CDR3 size: 16 residues. The germline V gene has CDR1 MDHEN and CDR2 SYDVKM. Losses at the gene ends were 4 bases for V and 5 bases for J; bases not matched to a gene: 11. CDR3 loop: CASSSNGLGVDNEQFF. CDR3 DNA: TGTGCCAGCAGTTCCAACGGACTAGGCGTGGACAATGAGCAGTTCTTC.

The V gene is TRBV18, the J gene TRBJ2-7; weak D call: TRBD2 (6 bases). The CDR3 runs to 14 residues. Germline assignment: CDR1 KGHSH and CDR2 LQKENI. The V and J ends lost 3 bases and 6 bases respectively, with 15 bases between them. The CDR3: CASSPSEIGGEQYF. CDR3 bases: TGTGCCAGCTCACCCAGCGAGATCGGGGGCGAGCAGTACTTC.